A selection of T cell receptor beta chains follows, all from one sample in a study of CD8+ T cells in alopecia areata. Only in-frame clones appear in the TCRdb table, and some are missing; sequencing was by immunoSEQ multiplex PCR. The sample has over 85,000 clones; around 44% are singletons. Sequences were obtained from CD4+ T cells sorted from blood. The receptors originated from a human donor with alopecia areata. Each CDR3 is given with its conserved first and last residue. D genes are given only for firm matches. Size tells how often a clone was seen (once, few, many) or the class of an expanded clone, and some rows leave it out.

d_gene,j_gene,v_gene,abundance,CDR3nt,CDR3aa
TRBD2,TRBJ2-2,TRBV2,few,TGTGCCAGCAAGGGACTAGCATCCGGGGAGCTGTTTTTT,CASKGLASGELFF
-,TRBJ2-3,TRBV29-1,few,TGCAGCGTTGAATGGGCAGGTGGAGATACGCAGTATTTT,CSVEWAGGDTQYF
-,TRBJ2-5,TRBV4-3,-,TGCGCTAGCAGCCAAGATCTGACAGAGACCCAGTACTTC,CASSQDLTETQYF
-,TRBJ1-2,TRBV5-6,-,TGTGCCAGCAGCGCCGGGCCAGGGGAAGGATATGGCTACACCTTC,CASSAGPGEGYGYTF
TRBD1,TRBJ1-2,TRBV29-1,few,TGCAGCGCTCGGGGACAGGGGGACTATGGCTACACCTTC,CSARGQGDYGYTF
-,TRBJ2-3,TRBV7-8,-,TGTGCCAGCAGCTTAGGGGCAGCAACAGATACGCAGTATTTT,CASSLGAATDTQYF
TRBD2,TRBJ2-3,TRBV29-1,few,TGCAGCGTCCGAGGACTAGCGGGAGTTGCAGATACGCAGTATTTT,CSVRGLAGVADTQYF
-,TRBJ2-1,TRBV29-1,-,TGCAGCGTTGCCTTAAAACTCGCAATCGCCTACAATGAGCAGTTCTTC,CSVALKLAIAYNEQFF
-,TRBJ2-1,TRBV27,-,TGTGCCAGCAGGTTACTCCCGCCTGAGCAGTTCTTC,CASRLLPPEQFF
-,TRBJ2-5,TRBV6-5,-,TGTGCCAGCAGTTGGAAAACAGGGGAGACCCAGTACTTC,CASSWKTGETQYF
TRBD1,TRBJ2-1,TRBV28,few,TGTGCCAGCAGGACACCGGGACAGATGTACAATGAGCAGTTCTTC,CASRTPGQMYNEQFF
-,TRBJ1-1,TRBV29-1,few,TGCAGCGCCAGATACACTGAAGCTTTCTTT,CSARYTEAFF
-,TRBJ1-4,TRBV29-1,-,TGCAGCGTTGAAGAAAGGGCGGGGGTTGGCTATGAAAAACTGTTTTTT,CSVEERAGVGYEKLFF
TRBD1,TRBJ1-1,TRBV30,-,TGTGCCTGGAGGACAGGGGGTACTGAAGCTTTCTTT,CAWRTGGTEAFF
-,TRBJ1-1,TRBV27,once,TGTGCCAGCCGAGGGGGAGTTATGAACACTGAAGCTTTCTTT,CASRGGVMNTEAFF
-,TRBJ2-7,TRBV2,-,TGTGCCAGCAGTGTCGGTGGACCCTACGAGCAGTACTTC,CASSVGGPYEQYF
TRBD2,TRBJ2-5,TRBV29-1,few,TGCAGCGTTGCTCTAGCGGGGGCATGGGAGACCCAGTACTTC,CSVALAGAWETQYF
TRBD1,TRBJ1-1,TRBV7-9,few,TGTGCCAGCAGCTCGCATCGGACAGGGAACACTGAAGCTTTCTTT,CASSSHRTGNTEAFF
TRBD1,TRBJ2-7,TRBV2,-,TGTGCCAGCACCAGACAGGGAAGCTCCTACGAGCAGTACTTC,CASTRQGSSYEQYF
-,TRBJ1-3,TRBV29-1,-,TGCAGCGTTGATAGACTGAGCTCTGGAAACACCATATATTTT,CSVDRLSSGNTIYF
TRBD1,TRBJ2-5,TRBV29-1,few,TGCAGCGGGGACAGGGGGGAGACCCAGTACTTC,CSGDRGETQYF
-,TRBJ2-1,TRBV9,few,TGTGCCAGCACCCCGACGGTTCAGTCCTACAATGAGCAGTTCTTC,CASTPTVQSYNEQFF
-,TRBJ2-2,TRBV5-1,few,TGCGCCAGCAGCGGTTGGACGTCAACCGGGGAGCTGTTTTTT,CASSGWTSTGELFF
-,TRBJ1-3,TRBV29-1,-,TGCAGCGTCAGGACAGACGGAAACACCATATATTTT,CSVRTDGNTIYF
-,TRBJ2-5,TRBV29-1,few,TGCAGCGTTGCAGGGGAAAAAGAGACCCAGTACTTC,CSVAGEKETQYF
TRBD1,TRBJ2-5,TRBV5-1,-,TGCGCCAGCAGCCAAGGGACAGGACAAGAGACCCAGTACTTC,CASSQGTGQETQYF
TRBD2,TRBJ2-3,TRBV30,-,TGTGCCTGGAGTATAAGCGGGGCTACAGATACGCAGTATTTT,CAWSISGATDTQYF
-,TRBJ2-3,TRBV5-1,-,TGCGCCAGCAGCTCAAGGGGGTCTAGCACAGATACGCAGTATTTT,CASSSRGSSTDTQYF
-,TRBJ1-5,TRBV29-1,-,TGCAGCGTTGAAGATTACGGAAAGGCCCAGCATTTT,CSVEDYGKAQHF
-,TRBJ1-1,TRBV4-1,-,TGCGCCAGCAGCCAATCCGACCGGGGGAGGGAAGCTTTCTTT,CASSQSDRGREAFF
-,TRBJ1-2,TRBV29-1,-,TGCAGCGCCGGGGACGGTGGCTACACCTTC,CSAGDGGYTF
-,TRBJ2-3,TRBV29-1,once,TGCAGCGTCGTCCTTGAAGCGCCCACAGATACGCAGTATTTT,CSVVLEAPTDTQYF
TRBD1,TRBJ1-1,TRBV29-1,few,TGCAGCGTTGAAGGGGACAGCGGCTTT,CSVEGDSGF
-,TRBJ1-1,TRBV29-1,-,TGCAGCGCCGTCCGGACAGTACCGAACACTGAAGCTTTCTTT,CSAVRTVPNTEAFF
-,TRBJ2-7,TRBV30,-,TGTGCCTGGAGTCTAAGCGTCTACGAGCAGTACTTC,CAWSLSVYEQYF
-,TRBJ2-1,TRBV11-2,-,TGTGCCAGCAGCTTAGGGGCAGGGGTACCGGGTGAGCAGTTCTTC,CASSLGAGVPGEQFF